Listed here is a single T cell receptor beta chain. The PCR was carried out with 60 Vbeta primers and 13 Jbeta primers. This table comes from immunoSEQ multiplex PCR, and its TCRdb copy is limited to in-frame clones, with some not included. The sample contains 150,000 to 200,000 clones, 79% of which appear only once. The data were taken from a study of cytomegalovirus exposure and HLA in healthy donors. The CDR3 contains 13 residues. Germline-derived CDR1 and CDR2 are SNHLY and FYNNEI. V was shortened by 6 bases and J by 3 bases, with 11 bases between the two germline ends. This TCR was recovered from a woman in her twenties or thirties in good health and CMV-seropositive. Material: PBMCs. The V and J genes are TRBV2 and TRBJ1-1, with a weak D call TRBD1 (5 bases). CDR3 in DNA: TGTGCCAGCAGGGTGACAGTTGACACTGAAGCTTTCTTT. It translates to CASRVTVDTEAFF.